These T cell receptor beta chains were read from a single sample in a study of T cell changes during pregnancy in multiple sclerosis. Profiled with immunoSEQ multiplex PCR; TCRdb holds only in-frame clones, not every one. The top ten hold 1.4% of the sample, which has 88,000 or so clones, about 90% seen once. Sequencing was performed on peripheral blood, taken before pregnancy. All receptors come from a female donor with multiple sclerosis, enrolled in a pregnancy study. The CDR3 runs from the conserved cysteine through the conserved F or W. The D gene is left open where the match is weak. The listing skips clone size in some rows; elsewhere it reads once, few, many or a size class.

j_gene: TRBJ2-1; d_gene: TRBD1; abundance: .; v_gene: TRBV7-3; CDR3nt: TGTGCCAGCAGCTCACAGGGGCCCAATGAGCAGTTCTTC; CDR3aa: CASSSQGPNEQFF
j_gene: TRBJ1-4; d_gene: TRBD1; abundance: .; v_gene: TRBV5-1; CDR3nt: TGCGCCAGCAGCAGCACAGGACAGGCCACTAATGAAAAACTGTTTTTT; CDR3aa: CASSSTGQATNEKLFF
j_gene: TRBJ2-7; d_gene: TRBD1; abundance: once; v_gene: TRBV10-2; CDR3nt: TGCGCCACTTCAGGTCCTAGAGGGACAGCGATCTACGAGCAGTACTTC; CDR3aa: CATSGPRGTAIYEQYF
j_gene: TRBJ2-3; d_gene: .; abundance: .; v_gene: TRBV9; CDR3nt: TGTGCCAGCAGCGTAGGGGGACTCGAGACAGATACGCAGTATTTT; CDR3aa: CASSVGGLETDTQYF
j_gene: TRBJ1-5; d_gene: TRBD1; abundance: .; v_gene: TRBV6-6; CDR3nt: TGTGCCAGCACCTACAGGACAGGGGGCAATCAGCCCCAGCATTTT; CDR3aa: CASTYRTGGNQPQHF
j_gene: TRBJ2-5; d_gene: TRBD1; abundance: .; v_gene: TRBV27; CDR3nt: TGTGCCAGCAGTTTCCTGTCGCAGAGGACAGGGAGGGAGACCCAGTACTTC; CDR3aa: CASSFLSQRTGRETQYF
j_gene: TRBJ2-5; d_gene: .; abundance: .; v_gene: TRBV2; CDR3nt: TGTGCTTCTAAGCACCGGACTACAGAAGAGACCCAGTACTTC; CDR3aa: CASKHRTTEETQYF
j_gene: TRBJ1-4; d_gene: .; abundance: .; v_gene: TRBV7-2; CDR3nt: TGTGCCAGCAGCTTACAGGGGCCGGGTAATGAAAAACTGTTTTTT; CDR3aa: CASSLQGPGNEKLFF
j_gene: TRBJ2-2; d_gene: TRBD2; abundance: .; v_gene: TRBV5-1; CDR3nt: TGCGCCAGCAGCCTGGGACTAGCCGCCACCGGGGAGCTGTTTTTT; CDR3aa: CASSLGLAATGELFF
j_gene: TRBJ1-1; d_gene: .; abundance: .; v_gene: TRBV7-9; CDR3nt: TGTGCCAGCAGCATTGGGCCCGGACAGCCCCGAGGAACTGAAGCTTTCTTT; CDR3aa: CASSIGPGQPRGTEAFF
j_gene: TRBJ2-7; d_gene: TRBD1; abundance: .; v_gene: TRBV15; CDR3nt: TGTGCCACTGGAACCGGGACAGGGCCCGACGAGCAGTACTTC; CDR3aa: CATGTGTGPDEQYF
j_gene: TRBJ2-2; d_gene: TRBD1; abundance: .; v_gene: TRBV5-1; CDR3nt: TGCGCCAGCAGCGCCCGGACAGGGTCAGGCACCGGGGAGCTGTTTTTT; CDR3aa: CASSARTGSGTGELFF
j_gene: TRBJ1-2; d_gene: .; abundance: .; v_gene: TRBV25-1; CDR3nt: TGTGCCAGCAGTGAAGGGTTAACAGATACCCTCGATGGCTACACCTTC; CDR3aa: CASSEGLTDTLDGYTF
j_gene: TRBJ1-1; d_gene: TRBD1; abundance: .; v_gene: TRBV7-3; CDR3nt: TGTGCCAGCAGTCTCTCATGGGGACAGGGAGCTTTCTTT; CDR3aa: CASSLSWGQGAFF
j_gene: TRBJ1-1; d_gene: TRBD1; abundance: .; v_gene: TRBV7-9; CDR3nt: TGTGCCAGCAGCTTAGAGGGGGCCATGAACACTGAAGCTTTCTTT; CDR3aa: CASSLEGAMNTEAFF
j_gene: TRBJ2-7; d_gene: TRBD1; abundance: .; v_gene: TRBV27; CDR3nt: TGTGCCAGCAGTTTAGCCGGGACAGGCCTTTACGAGCAGTACTTC; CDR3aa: CASSLAGTGLYEQYF
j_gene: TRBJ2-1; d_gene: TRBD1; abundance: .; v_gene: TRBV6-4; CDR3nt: TGTGCCAGCTATCATGGCGGGACAGGGGAGGGAAAAGAGAACAATGAGCAGTTCTTC; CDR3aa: CASYHGGTGEGKENNEQFF
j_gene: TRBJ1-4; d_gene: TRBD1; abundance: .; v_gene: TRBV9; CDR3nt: TGTGCCAGCAGCGCCGGACAGGGCCGAGAAAAACTGTTTTTT; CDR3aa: CASSAGQGREKLFF
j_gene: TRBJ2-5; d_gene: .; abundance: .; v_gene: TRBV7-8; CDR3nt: TGTGCCAGCAGCTTACACTTAAAAGAGACCCAGTACTTC; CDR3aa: CASSLHLKETQYF
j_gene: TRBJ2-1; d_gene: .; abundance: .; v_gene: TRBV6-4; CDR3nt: TGTGCCAGCAGTGGGGTTGGGGGCGGATACAATGAGCAGTTCTTC; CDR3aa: CASSGVGGGYNEQFF
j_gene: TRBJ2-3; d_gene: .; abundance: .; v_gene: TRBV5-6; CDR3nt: TGTGCCAGCAGCTTGGACAGGGTCCGTACAACAGATACGCAGTATTTT; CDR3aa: CASSLDRVRTTDTQYF
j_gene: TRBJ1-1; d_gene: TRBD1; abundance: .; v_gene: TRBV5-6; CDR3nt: TGTGCCAGCAGGCAGACAGGGGGCCCTGAAGCTTTCTTT; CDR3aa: CASRQTGGPEAFF
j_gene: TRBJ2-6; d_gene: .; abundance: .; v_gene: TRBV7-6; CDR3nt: TGTGCCAGCAGCTCAAATTCTGGGGCCAACGTCCTGACTTTC; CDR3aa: CASSSNSGANVLTF
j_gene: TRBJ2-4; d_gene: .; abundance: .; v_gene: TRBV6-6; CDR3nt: TGTGCCAGCAGCGGTGAAGTAGCCAAAAACATTCAGTACTTC; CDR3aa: CASSGEVAKNIQYF
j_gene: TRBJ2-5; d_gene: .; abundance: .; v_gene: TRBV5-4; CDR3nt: TGTGCCAGCAGCTTGGGGTCAGTCAACCAAGAGACCCAGTACTTC; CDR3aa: CASSLGSVNQETQYF
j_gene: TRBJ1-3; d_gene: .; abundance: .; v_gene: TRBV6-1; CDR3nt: TGTGCCAGCAGTCCCCAAGACAGCCCGTTTGTCACCATATATTTT; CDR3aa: CASSPQDSPFVTIYF
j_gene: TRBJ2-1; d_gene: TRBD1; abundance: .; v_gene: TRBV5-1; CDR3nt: TGCGCCAGCAGCTTGGCAGGGGGCGTTTACAATGAGCAGTTCTTC; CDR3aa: CASSLAGGVYNEQFF
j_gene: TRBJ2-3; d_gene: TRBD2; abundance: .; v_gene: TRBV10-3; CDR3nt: TGTGCCGTGACTAGCGGGGGGGGTGACGCTGGCACAGATACGCAGTATTTT; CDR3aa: CAVTSGGGDAGTDTQYF
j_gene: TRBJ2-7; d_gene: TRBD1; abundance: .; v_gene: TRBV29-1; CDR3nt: TGCAGCGTTGCAGCGGACAGGGGGCTCCACGAGCAGTACTTC; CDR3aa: CSVAADRGLHEQYF
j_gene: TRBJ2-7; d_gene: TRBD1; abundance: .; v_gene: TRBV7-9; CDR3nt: TGTGCCAGCAGCAAAACAGGGGGCCGGGACGAGCAGTACTTC; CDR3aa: CASSKTGGRDEQYF
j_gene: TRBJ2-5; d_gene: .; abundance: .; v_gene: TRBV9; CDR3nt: TGTGCCAGCAGCGTTAGCGCTGACAACAGCTACCAAGAGACCCAGTACTTC; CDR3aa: CASSVSADNSYQETQYF
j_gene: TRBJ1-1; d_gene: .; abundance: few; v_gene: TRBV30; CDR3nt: TGTGCCTGGAGTACAGGTTATGTTGAAGCTTTCTTT; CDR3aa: CAWSTGYVEAFF
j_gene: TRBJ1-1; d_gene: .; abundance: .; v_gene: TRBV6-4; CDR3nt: TGTGCCAGCAGTGTTAACCCAGGGAACACTGAAGCTTTCTTT; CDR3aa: CASSVNPGNTEAFF
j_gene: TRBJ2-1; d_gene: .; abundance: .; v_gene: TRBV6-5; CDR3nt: TGTGCCAGCAGATCAAACAATGAGCAGTTCTTC; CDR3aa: CASRSNNEQFF
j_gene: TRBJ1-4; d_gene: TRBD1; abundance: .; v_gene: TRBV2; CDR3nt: TGTGCCAGCAGTGAATACCCGGGACAGGCTAATGAAAAACTGTTTTTT; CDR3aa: CASSEYPGQANEKLFF
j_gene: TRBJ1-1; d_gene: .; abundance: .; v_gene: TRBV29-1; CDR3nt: TGCAGCGTTGATGAGGGGGACACTGAAGCTTTCTTT; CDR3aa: CSVDEGDTEAFF
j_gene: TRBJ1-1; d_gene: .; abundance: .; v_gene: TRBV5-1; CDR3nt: TGCGCCAGCCGCCCAGGGCCGATGAACACTGAAGCTTTCTTT; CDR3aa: CASRPGPMNTEAFF
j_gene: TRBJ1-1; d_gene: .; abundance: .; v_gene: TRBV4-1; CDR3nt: TGCGCCAGCAGCCAATTTCTTACCGCAGGGGTTTCCAACACTGAAGCTTTCTTT; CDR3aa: CASSQFLTAGVSNTEAFF
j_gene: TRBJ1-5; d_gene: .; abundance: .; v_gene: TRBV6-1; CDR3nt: TGTGCCAGCAGTGAAAGGGGTATTGGCAATCAGCCCCAGCATTTT; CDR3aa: CASSERGIGNQPQHF
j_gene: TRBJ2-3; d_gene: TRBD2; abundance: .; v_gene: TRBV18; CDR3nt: TGTGCCAGCTCACCAGGACTAGCGGGGGGGCCAGATACGCAGTATTTT; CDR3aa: CASSPGLAGGPDTQYF